These T cell receptor beta chains were read from a single sample in a study of T cell repertoires in cytomegalovirus infection. Each CDR3 protein is one row after TCRdb ran MiXCR on the reads. The sample contains hundreds of thousands of distinct CDR3 sequences, 24% of which appear only once. The sample consisted of CD8+ T cells from PBMCs. The source is a human donor in good health (CMV status not recorded). Some clones in this sample may be carry-over from other donors' samples. CDR3s include the opening cysteine and the closing phenylalanine or tryptophan. D genes are given only for firm matches. Size tells how often a clone was seen (once, few, many) or the class of an expanded clone, and some rows leave it out.

D: NA; size: NA; J: TRBJ2-3; length: 15; V: TRBV10-3; CDR3: CAISELGGRTDTQYF; DNA: TGTGCCATCAGTGAGTTGGGGGGCCGCACAGATACGCAGTATTTT
D: NA; size: once; J: TRBJ1-5; length: 15; V: TRBV6-5; CDR3: CASSYSIAGTQPQHF; DNA: TGTGCCAGCAGTTACTCGATAGCGGGGACACAGCCCCAGCATTTT
D: NA; size: NA; J: TRBJ2-1; length: 15; V: TRBV7-4; CDR3: CASSSGLDAYNEQFF; DNA: TGTGCCAGCAGCTCGGGCCTAGACGCCTACAATGAGCAGTTCTTC
D: NA; size: few; J: TRBJ1-2; length: 12; V: TRBV25-1; CDR3: CASSAGTYGYTF; DNA: TGTGCCAGCAGTGCCGGGACCTATGGCTACACCTTC
D: NA; size: NA; J: TRBJ2-1; length: 16; V: TRBV28; CDR3: CASRASQPGADNEQFF; DNA: TGTGCCAGCAGAGCGTCCCAGCCGGGGGCTGACAATGAGCAGTTCTTC
D: NA; size: NA; J: TRBJ1-5; length: 15; V: TRBV27; CDR3: CASSWGGGRNQPQHF; DNA: TGTGCCAGCAGTTGGGGGGGGGGCCGCAATCAGCCCCAGCATTTT
D: NA; size: few; J: TRBJ2-3; length: 16; V: TRBV2; CDR3: CASSEGQGDSTDTQYF; DNA: TGTGCCAGCAGTGAAGGGCAGGGAGACAGCACAGATACGCAGTATTTT
D: NA; size: many; J: TRBJ1-2; length: 14; V: TRBV7-9; CDR3: CASSSAGADYGYTF; DNA: TGTGCCAGCAGCTCTGCGGGGGCAGACTATGGCTACACCTTC
D: TRBD1; size: few; J: TRBJ1-5; length: 18; V: TRBV20-1; CDR3: CSAPDRTGGSGSNQPQHF; DNA: TGCAGTGCCCCAGATCGGACAGGGGGGTCGGGTAGCAATCAGCCCCAGCATTTT
D: NA; size: NA; J: TRBJ2-1; length: 13; V: TRBV7-4; CDR3: CASSLVKGGGQFF; DNA: TGTGCCAGCAGCTTAGTCAAGGGGGGTGGGCAGTTCTTC
D: TRBD1; size: NA; J: TRBJ2-2; length: 15; V: TRBV5-5; CDR3: CASSYGTGDAGELFF; DNA: TGTGCCAGCAGCTATGGGACAGGAGATGCCGGGGAGCTGTTTTTT
D: NA; size: NA; J: TRBJ1-1; length: 14; V: TRBV14; CDR3: CASSHGGRNTEAFF; DNA: TGTGCCAGCAGCCATGGGGGCCGAAACACTGAAGCTTTCTTT